This T cell receptor beta chain was sequenced during a study of radiation and T cells in renal cell carcinoma. The CDR3 is 12 residues long. Germline V lookup: CDR1 SQVTM, CDR2 ANQGSEA. V lost 6 bases to trimming and J lost 7 bases, with 12 bases between them. Study outcomes and limitations: In blood, top tumor clones expanded by 2 weeks, shrinking by 4.

Time point given: blood 4 weeks post-SBRT, at nephrectomy. Treatment noted: 15 Gy SBRT to primary tumor, nephrectomy 4 weeks later. Nephrectomy followed 15 Gy stereotactic body radiation by 4 weeks. Data came from immunoSEQ multiplex PCR; TCRdb stores just in-frame clones and leaves some out. The profile shows approximately 80,000 clones, about 88% of them singletons. This clone appeared once. What it binds is not known. The rearrangement uses TRBV29-1 and TRBJ2-2, with D unclear. Specimen: blood, collected from a patient whose treatment included radiotherapy and nephrectomy. The source is a woman aged 70 to 79 with renal cell carcinoma. DNA for the CDR3: TGCAGCGTAAGAGAAGGTGGCGGGGAGCTGTTTTTT. This encodes CSVREGGGELFF.